This T cell receptor beta chain is drawn from a study of Graves' ophthalmopathy and Graves' hyperthyroidism. This clonotype was counted at least ten times. The antigen is not known. Study-wide points: Sensitivity reached roughly 90% and specificity 81.08% for a 13-signature model separating ophthalmopathy from stable hyperthyroidism. Blood contained most expanded thyroid clonotypes exceeding 0.001 frequency. With a specificity of around 72% and a sensitivity of around 70%, the model predicted ophthalmopathy progression.

Beta-chain TCR CDR3 regions were amplified from RNA transcripts. HTBI primers primed a first-round RT-PCR, and a second-round multiplex PCR followed. From the multiplex PCR reads, TCRdb called clonotypes with MiXCR, one entry per CDR3 protein. The data contain around 1.1 million distinct CDR3 sequences, 35% to 40% of them singletons. Enrolled hyperthyroidism patients had a new diagnosis, a duration under 2 months, and an age of 18 to 65. The specimen was peripheral blood or thyroid tissue (not recorded which). This receptor was taken from an adult man with Graves' hyperthyroidism.

Written as DNA, the CDR3 is TGTGCCAGTAAGGGACTGCAACTGTTTTTT. Its protein is CASKGLQLFF. This chain joins TRBV19 and TRBJ1-4; D is possibly TRBD1 (5 bases). The CDR3 totals 10 residues. The V end lost 7 bases, the J end lost 12 bases, and 9 bases lay between the germline ends. The germline V gene has CDR1 LNHDA and CDR2 SQIVND (reference sequence).